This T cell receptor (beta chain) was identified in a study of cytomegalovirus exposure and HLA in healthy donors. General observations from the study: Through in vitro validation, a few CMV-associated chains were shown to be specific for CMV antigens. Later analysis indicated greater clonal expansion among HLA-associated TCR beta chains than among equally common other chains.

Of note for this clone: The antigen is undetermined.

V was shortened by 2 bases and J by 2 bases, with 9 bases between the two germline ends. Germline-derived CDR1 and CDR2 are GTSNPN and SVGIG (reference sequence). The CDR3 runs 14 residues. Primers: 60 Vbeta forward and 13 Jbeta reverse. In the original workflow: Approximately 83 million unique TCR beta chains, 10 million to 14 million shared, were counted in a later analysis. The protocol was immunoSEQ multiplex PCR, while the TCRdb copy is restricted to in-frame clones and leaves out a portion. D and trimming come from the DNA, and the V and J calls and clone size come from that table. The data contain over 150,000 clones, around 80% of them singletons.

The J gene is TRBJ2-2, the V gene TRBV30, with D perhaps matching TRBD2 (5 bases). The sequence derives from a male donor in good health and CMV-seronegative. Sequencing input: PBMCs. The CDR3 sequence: CAWSPGLNTGELFF. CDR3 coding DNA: TGTGCCTGGAGTCCAGGACTTAACACCGGGGAGCTGTTTTTT.